This T cell receptor (beta chain) was sequenced during a study of T cells in Graves' hyperthyroidism and ophthalmopathy. Amplification yielded TCR beta CDR3 regions, with RNA transcripts as the source. With the HTBI primer set, the TCR CDR3 went through a first round of RT-PCR. From the multiplex PCR reads, TCRdb called clonotypes with MiXCR, one entry per CDR3 protein. The sample yields around 190,000 distinct CDR3 sequences, over 15% seen once. The germline V and J ends were trimmed by 6 bases and 0 bases, with 15 bases remaining between them. The CDR3 is made up of 15 amino acids. This clonotype appeared many times.

This chain uses TRBV12-3 or TRBV12-4 with TRBJ2-7; D is tentatively TRBD1 or TRBD2 (5 bases each). Sequenced sample: blood. The source is a woman aged 50 to 60 with Graves' hyperthyroidism. The CDR3 sequence: CASSYRWGSSYEQYF. The CDR3 coding sequence is TGTGCCAGCAGCTACCGTTGGGGGAGCTCCTACGAGCAGTACTTC.